This TCR beta chain was retrieved from a study of blood T cell repertoires in COVID-19. Turning to the study itself: COVID-19 samples collected from the United States, Italy and Spain covered acute and convalescent phases.

This clone was observed once. Trimming at V came to 7 bases and at J to 9 bases, leaving 12 bases not matched to a gene. The CDR3 loop spans 15 amino acids. Germline CDR1 and CDR2: MGHDK and SYGVNS. Per the original methods: Nucleated cell counts were estimated from reference gene primer amplification. Clones were read by immunoSEQ multiplex PCR, and TCRdb kept only the in-frame ones, dropping some. D and trimming come from the DNA, and the V and J calls and clone size come from that table. Of about 220,000 clones in the sample, approximately 80% were seen once. This chain joins TRBV25-1 and TRBJ2-1, with TRBD2 matching over 10 bases. Sample: peripheral blood. The sequence was obtained from a man in his forties or fifties with active or convalescent COVID-19. CDR3 amino acids: CASTQVAGGRVEQFF. The CDR3 DNA follows: TGTGCCAGCACTCAAGTAGCGGGAGGTCGAGTTGAGCAGTTCTTC.